The sequence of this TCR beta chain was determined in a study of blood T cell repertoires in COVID-19. V gave up 4 bases and J gave up 0 bases, with 8 bases separating them. CDR1 and CDR2 from the germline V gene are SEHNR and FQNEAQ (reference sequence). The CDR3 covers 14 residues. TCRdb's copy holds only in-frame clones and misses some; the assay was immunoSEQ multiplex PCR. The sample has fewer than 300,000 clones; more than 75% are singletons. Sequenced sample: peripheral blood. J is TRBJ2-3 and V is TRBV7-9, with D perhaps matching TRBD2 (6 bases). This receptor was taken from a woman aged 40 to 50 who had recovered from COVID-19. The CDR3: CASSSSGSTDTQYF. The CDR3 DNA follows: TGTGCCAGCAGCTCGAGCGGGAGCACAGATACGCAGTATTTT.